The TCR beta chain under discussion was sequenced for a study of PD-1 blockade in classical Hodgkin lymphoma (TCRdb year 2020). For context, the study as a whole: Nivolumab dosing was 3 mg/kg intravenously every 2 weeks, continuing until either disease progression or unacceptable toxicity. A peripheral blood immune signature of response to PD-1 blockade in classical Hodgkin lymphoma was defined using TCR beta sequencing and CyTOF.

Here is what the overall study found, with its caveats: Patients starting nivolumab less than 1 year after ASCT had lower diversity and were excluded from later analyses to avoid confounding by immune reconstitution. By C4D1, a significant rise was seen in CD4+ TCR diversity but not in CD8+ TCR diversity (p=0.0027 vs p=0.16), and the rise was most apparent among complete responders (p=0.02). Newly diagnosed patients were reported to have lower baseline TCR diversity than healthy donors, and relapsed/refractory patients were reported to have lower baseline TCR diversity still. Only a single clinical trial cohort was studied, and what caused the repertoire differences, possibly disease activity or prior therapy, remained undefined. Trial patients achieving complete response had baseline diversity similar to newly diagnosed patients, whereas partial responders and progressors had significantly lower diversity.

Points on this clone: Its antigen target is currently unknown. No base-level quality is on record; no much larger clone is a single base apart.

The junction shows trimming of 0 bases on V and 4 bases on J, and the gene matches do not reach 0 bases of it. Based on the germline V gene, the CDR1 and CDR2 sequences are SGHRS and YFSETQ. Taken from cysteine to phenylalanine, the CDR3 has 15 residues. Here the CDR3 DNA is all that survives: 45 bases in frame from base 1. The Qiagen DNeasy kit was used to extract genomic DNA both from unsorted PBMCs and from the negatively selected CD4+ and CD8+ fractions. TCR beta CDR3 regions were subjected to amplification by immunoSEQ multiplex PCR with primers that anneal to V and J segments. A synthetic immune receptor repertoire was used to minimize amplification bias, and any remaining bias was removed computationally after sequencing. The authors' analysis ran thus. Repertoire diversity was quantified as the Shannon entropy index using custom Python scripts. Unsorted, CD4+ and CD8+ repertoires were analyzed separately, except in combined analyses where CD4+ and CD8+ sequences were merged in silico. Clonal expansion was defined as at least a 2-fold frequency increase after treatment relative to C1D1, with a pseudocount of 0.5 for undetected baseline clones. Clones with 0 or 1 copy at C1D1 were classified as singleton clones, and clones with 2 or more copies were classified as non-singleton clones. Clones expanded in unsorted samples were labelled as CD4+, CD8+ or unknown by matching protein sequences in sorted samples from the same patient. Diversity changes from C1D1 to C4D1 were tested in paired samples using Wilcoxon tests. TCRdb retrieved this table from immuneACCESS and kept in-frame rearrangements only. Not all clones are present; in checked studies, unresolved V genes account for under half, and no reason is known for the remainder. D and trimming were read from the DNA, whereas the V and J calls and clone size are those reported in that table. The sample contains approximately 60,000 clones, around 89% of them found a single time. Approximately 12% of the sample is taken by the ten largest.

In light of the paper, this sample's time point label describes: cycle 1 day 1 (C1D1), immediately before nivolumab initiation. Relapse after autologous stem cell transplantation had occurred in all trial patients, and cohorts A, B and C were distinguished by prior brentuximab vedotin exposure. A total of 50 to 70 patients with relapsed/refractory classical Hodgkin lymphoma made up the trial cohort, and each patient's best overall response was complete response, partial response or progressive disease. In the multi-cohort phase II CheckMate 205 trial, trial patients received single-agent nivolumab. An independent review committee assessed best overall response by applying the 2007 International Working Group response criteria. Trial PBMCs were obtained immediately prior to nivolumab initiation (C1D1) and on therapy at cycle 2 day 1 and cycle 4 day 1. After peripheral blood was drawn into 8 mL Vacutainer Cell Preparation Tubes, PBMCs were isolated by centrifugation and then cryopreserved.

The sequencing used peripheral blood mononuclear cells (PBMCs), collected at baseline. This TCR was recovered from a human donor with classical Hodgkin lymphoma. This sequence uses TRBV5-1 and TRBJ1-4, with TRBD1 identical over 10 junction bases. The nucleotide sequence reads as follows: TGCGCCAGCAGCTTGGGGACAGGGGGTAATGAAAAACTGTTTTTT. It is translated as CASSLGTGGNEKLFF.